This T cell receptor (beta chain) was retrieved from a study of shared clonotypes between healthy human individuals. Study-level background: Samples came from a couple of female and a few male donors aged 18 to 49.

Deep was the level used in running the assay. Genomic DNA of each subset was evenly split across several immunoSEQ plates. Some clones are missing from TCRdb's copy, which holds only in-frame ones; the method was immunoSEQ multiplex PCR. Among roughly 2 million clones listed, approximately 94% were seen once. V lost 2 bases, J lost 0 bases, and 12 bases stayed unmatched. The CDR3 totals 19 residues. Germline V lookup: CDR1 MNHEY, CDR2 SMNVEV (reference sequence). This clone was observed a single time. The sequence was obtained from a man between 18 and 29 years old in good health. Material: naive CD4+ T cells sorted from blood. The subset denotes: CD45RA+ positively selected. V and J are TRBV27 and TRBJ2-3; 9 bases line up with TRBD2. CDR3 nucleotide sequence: TGTGCCAGCAGTTTACGGGCGATTAGCGGGGGATCTAGCACAGATACGCAGTATTTT. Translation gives CASSLRAISGGSSTDTQYF.